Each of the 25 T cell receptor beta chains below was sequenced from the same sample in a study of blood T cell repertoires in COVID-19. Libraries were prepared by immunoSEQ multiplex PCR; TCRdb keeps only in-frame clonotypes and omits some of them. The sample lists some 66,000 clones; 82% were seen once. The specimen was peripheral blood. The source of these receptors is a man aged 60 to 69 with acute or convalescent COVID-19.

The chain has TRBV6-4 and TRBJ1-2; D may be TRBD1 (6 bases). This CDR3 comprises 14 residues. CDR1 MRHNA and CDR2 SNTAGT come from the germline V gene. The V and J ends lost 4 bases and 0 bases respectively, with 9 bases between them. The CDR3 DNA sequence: TGTGCCAGCAGTGCGGGGGGGCCTAACTATGGCTACACCTTC. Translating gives CASSAGGPNYGYTF.

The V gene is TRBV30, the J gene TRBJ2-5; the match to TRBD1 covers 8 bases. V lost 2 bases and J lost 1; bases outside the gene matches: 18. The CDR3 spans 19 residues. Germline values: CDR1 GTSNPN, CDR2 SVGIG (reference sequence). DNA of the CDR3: TGTGCCTGGAGTCCTGGAAGAATGGTGGCAGGGGGCCCCCAAGAGACCCAGTACTTC. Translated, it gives CAWSPGRMVAGGPQETQYF. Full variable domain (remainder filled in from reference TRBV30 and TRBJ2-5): SQTIHQWPATLVQPVGSPLSLECTVEGTSNPNLYWYRQAAGRGLQLLFYSVGIGQISSEVPQNLSASRPQDRQFILSSKKLLLSDSGFYLCAWSPGRMVAGGPQETQYFGPGTRLLVL.

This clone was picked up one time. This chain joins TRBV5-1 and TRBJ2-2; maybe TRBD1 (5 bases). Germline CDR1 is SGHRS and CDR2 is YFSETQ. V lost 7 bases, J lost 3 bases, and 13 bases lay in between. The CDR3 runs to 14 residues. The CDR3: CASLPDRYTGELFF. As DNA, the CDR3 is TGCGCCAGCCTCCCTGACAGATACACCGGGGAGCTGTTTTTT.

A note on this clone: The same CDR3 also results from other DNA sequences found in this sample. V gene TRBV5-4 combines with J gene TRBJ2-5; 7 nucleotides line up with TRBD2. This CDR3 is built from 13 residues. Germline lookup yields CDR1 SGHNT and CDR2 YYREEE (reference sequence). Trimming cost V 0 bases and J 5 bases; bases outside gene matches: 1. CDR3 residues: CASSLAGGETQYF. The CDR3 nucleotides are TGTGCCAGCAGCTTGGCGGGGGGTGAGACCCAGTACTTC. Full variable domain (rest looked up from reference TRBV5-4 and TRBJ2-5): ETGVTQSPTHLIKTRGQQVTLRCSSQSGHNTVSWYQQALGQGPQFIFQYYREEENGRGNFPPRFSGLQFPNYSSELNVNALELDDSALYLCASSLAGGETQYFGPGTRLLVL.

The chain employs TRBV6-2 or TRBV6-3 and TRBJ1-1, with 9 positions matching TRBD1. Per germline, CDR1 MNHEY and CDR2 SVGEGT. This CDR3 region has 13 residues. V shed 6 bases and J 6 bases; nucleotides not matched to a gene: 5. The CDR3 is CASRYRTGAEAFF. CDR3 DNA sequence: TGTGCCAGCAGATACCGGACAGGGGCTGAAGCTTTCTTT.

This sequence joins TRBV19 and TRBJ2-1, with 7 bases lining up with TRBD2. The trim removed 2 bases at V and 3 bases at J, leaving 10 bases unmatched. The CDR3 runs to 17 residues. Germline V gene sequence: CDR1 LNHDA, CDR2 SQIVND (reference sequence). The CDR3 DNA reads TGTGCCAGTAGTATATCTTTGGGGGGGGGTCACTACAATGAGCAGTTCTTC. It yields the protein CASSISLGGGHYNEQFF.

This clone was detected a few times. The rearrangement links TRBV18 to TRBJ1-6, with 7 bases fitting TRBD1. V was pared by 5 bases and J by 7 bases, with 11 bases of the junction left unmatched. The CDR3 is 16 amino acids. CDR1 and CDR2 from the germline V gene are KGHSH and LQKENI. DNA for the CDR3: TGTGCCAGCTCATCGGCTACCGGGACAGAAAATTCACCCCTCCACTTT. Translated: CASSSATGTENSPLHF.

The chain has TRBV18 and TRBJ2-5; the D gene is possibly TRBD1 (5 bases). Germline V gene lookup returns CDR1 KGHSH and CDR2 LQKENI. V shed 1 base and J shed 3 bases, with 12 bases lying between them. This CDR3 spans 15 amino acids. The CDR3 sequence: CASSPQKGPEETQYF. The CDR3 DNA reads TGTGCCAGCTCACCACAAAAGGGGCCCGAAGAGACCCAGTACTTC.

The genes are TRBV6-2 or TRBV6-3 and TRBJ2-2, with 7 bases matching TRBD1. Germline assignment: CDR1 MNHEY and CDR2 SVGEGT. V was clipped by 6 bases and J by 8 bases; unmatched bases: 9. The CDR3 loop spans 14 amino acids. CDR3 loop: CASSRTGVMGELFF. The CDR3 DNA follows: TGTGCCAGCAGCCGTACAGGGGTTATGGGGGAGCTGTTTTTT.

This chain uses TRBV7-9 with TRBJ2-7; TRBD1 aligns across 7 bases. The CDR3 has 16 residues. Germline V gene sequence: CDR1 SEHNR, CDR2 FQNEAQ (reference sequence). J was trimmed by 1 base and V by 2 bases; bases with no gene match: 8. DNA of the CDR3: TGTGCCAGCAGCTTACCCCAGGGACAGCAGTCCTACGAGCAGTACTTC. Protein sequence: CASSLPQGQQSYEQYF.

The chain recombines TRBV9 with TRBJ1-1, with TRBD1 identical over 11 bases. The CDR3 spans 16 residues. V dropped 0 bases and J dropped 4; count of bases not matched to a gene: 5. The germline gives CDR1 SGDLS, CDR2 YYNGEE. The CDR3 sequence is CASSVGPGTGGTEAFF. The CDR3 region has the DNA TGTGCCAGCAGCGTAGGTCCCGGGACAGGGGGCACTGAAGCTTTCTTT. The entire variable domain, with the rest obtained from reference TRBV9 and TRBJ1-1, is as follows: DSGVTQTPKHLITATGQRVTLRCSPRSGDLSVYWYQQSLDQGLQFLIQYYNGEERAKGNILERFSAQQFPDLHSELNLSSLELGDSALYFCASSVGPGTGGTEAFFGQGTRLTVV.

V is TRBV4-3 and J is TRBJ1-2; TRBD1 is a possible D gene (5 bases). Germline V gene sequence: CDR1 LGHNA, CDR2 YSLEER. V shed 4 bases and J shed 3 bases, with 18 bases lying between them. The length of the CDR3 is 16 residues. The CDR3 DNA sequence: TGCGCCAGCAGCCCTGCCCCAGGGCGAGCCGACTATGGCTACACCTTC. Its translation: CASSPAPGRADYGYTF.

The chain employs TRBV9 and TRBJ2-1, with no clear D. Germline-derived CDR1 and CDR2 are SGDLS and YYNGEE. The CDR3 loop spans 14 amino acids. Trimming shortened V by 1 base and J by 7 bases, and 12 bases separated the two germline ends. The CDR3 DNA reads TGTGCCAGCAGCGTATTAATCCAGGAAAATGAGCAGTTCTTC. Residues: CASSVLIQENEQFF.

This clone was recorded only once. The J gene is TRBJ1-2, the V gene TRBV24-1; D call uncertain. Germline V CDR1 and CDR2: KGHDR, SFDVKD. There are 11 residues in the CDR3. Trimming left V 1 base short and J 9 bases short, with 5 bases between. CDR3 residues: CATSDLDSYTF. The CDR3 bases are TGTGCCACCAGTGATTTAGACAGCTACACCTTC.

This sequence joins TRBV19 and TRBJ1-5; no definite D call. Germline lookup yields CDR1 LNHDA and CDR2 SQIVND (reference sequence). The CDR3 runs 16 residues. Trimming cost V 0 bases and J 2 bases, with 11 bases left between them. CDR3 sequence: CASSIDEGNGNQPQHF. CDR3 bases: TGTGCCAGTAGTATAGATGAGGGAAACGGCAATCAGCCCCAGCATTTT.

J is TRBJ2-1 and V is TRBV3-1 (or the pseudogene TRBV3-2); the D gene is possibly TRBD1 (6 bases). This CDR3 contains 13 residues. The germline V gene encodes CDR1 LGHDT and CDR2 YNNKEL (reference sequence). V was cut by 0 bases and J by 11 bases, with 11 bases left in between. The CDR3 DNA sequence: TGTGCCAGCAGCCAAGATGGGGGACATAAGCAGTTCTTC. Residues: CASSQDGGHKQFF.

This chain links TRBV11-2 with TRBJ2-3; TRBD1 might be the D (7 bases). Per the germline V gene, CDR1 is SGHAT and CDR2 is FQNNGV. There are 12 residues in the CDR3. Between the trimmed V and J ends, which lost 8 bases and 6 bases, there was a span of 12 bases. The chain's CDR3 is CASAGGTDTQYF. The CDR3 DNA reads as TGTGCCAGCGCAGGGGGGACGGATACGCAGTATTTT.

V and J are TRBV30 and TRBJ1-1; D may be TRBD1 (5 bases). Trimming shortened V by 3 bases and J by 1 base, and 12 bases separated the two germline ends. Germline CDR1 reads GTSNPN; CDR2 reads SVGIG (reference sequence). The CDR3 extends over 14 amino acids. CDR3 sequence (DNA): TGTGCCTGGAGCCAGGGTTTGGGGAACACTGAAGCTTTCTTT. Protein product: CAWSQGLGNTEAFF. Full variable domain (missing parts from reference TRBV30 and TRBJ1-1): SQTIHQWPATLVQPVGSPLSLECTVEGTSNPNLYWYRQAAGRGLQLLFYSVGIGQISSEVPQNLSASRPQDRQFILSSKKLLLSDSGFYLCAWSQGLGNTEAFFGQGTRLTVV.

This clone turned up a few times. Written as DNA, the CDR3 is TGTGCCTGGCAGGGATCCTATGGCTACACCTTC. This encodes CAWQGSYGYTF. The chain carries TRBV30 and TRBJ1-2; TRBD1 is a possible D gene (5 bases). The CDR3 loop spans 11 amino acids. Trimming removed 5 bases at V and 4 bases at J, with 8 bases between. Per the germline V gene, CDR1 is GTSNPN and CDR2 is SVGIG (reference sequence).

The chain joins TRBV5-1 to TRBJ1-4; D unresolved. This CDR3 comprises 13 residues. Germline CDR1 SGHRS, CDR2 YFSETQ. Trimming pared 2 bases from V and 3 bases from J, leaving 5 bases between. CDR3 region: CASSLQPNEKLFF. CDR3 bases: TGCGCCAGCAGCTTACAGCCTAATGAAAAACTGTTTTTT. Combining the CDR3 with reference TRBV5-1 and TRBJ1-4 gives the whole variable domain KAGVTQTPRYLIKTRGQQVTLSCSPISGHRSVSWYQQTPGQGLQFLFEYFSETQRNKGNFPGRFSGRQFSNSRSEMNVSTLELGDSALYLCASSLQPNEKLFFGSGTQLSVL.

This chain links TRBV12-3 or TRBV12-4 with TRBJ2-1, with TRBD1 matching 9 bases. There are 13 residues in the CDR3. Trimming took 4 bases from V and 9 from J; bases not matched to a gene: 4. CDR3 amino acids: CASSSGTGSEQFF. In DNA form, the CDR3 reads TGTGCCAGCAGTTCCGGGACAGGGAGTGAGCAGTTCTTC.

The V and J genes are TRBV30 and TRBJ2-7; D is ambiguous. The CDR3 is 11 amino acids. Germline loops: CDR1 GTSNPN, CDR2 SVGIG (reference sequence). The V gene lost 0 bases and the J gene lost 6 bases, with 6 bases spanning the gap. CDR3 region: CAWSVLREQYF. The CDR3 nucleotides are TGTGCCTGGAGTGTACTTCGCGAGCAGTACTTC.

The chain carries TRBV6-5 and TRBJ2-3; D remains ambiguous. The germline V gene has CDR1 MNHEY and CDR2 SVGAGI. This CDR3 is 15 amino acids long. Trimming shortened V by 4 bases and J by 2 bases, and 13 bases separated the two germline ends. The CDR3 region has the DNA TGTGCCAGCAGTTCCCTGCTAGGAAACACAGATACGCAGTATTTT. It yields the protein CASSSLLGNTDTQYF.

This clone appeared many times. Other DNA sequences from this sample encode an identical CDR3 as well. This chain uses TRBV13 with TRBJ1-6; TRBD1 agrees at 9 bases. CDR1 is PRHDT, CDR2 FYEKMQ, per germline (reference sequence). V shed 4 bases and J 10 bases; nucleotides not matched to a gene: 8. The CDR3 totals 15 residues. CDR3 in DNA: TGTGCCAGCAGCTCCGGGACAGGGTTTCGGTCACCCCTCCACTTT. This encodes CASSSGTGFRSPLHF.

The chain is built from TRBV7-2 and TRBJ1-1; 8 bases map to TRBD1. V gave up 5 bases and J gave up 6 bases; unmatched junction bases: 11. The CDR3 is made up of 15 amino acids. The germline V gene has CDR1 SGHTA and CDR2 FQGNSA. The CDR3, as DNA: TGTGCCAGCAGCCCTAGGCCCGGACAGGGTGCTGAAGCTTTCTTT. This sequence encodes CASSPRPGQGAEAFF.